These 13 T cell receptor beta chains share one sample of origin, sequenced in a study of T cells after yellow fever vaccination. Each CDR3 protein gets one entry after TCRdb re-called the 5' RACE reads with MiXCR. Of approximately 330,000 distinct CDR3 sequences in the sample, roughly 4.3% are singletons; the top ten hold roughly 24%. The sample in question was PBMCs, obtained 5 days after the yellow fever booster vaccination. The receptors were gathered from a man aged 18-30 years who received the YFV17D yellow fever vaccine.

This clonotype was observed at least ten times. The V and J genes are TRBV7-9 and TRBJ1-2; 8 bases map to TRBD1. The germline CDR1 and CDR2 sequences are SEHNR and FQNEAQ (reference sequence). V shed 5 bases and J 6 bases; nucleotides not matched to a gene: 5. This CDR3 region has 13 residues. In DNA, the CDR3 is TGTGCCAGCAGCCTTGGGACAGGACATGGCTACACCTTC. This sequence encodes CASSLGTGHGYTF.

This clonotype was observed a handful of times. The rearrangement joins TRBV12-3 or TRBV12-4 to TRBJ1-1, with D tentatively TRBD1 (5 bases). The CDR3 runs to 12 residues. The ends were cut back, 3 bases at V and 10 bases at J, with 12 bases in the middle. Written as DNA, the CDR3 is TGTGCCAGCAGTTTTCCCGGGCAGGGAGCTTTCTTT. This encodes CASSFPGQGAFF.

This clonotype was found a few times. This chain connects TRBV5-1 to TRBJ1-2; TRBD1 matches 10 bases. Unmatched junction bases numbered 11, after V lost 8 bases and J lost 7 bases. CDR3 size: 14 residues. Germline values: CDR1 SGHRS, CDR2 YFSETQ. CDR3 protein: CASNRDRGSLGYTF. The DNA for the CDR3 is TGCGCCAGTAACCGGGACAGGGGTTCTCTTGGCTACACCTTC.

The CDR3 nucleotides read TGCGCCAGCAAGGGACAGGGGTTTATCCTCCACTTT. This encodes CASKGQGFILHF. J is TRBJ1-6 and V is TRBV10-2, with 10 bases aligning to TRBD1. CDR1 WSHSY and CDR2 SAAADI come from the germline V gene. This CDR3 is 12 amino acids long. Losses at the gene ends were 7 bases for V and 15 bases for J; bases not matched to a gene: 6.

This clonotype came up a few times. This sequence joins TRBV7-2 and TRBJ1-2; D unresolved. The CDR3 runs to 14 residues. Germline CDR1 SGHTA, CDR2 FQGNSA. V was shortened by 4 bases and J by 5 bases, with 14 bases between the two germline ends. CDR3 protein: CASSSGVDTYGYTF. CDR3 DNA: TGTGCCAGCAGCTCCGGTGTTGACACTTATGGCTACACCTTC.

This clonotype was seen a handful of times. The CDR3 bases are TGCGCCAGCAGCCAAGTTGGACGGTACACAGATACGCAGTATTTT. Translation: CASSQVGRYTDTQYF. The V and J genes are TRBV4-1 and TRBJ2-3; D remains unclear. V gave up 1 base and J gave up 2 bases, with 10 bases separating them. The CDR3 is made up of 15 amino acids. CDR1 is MGHRA, CDR2 YSYEKL, per germline.

In its sample, this clonotype was seen many times. For the CDR3, the DNA is TGCGCCAGCAGCTTTCTCGACAGCTACGAGCAGTACGTC. This sequence encodes CASSFLDSYEQYV. The chain recombines TRBV5-1 with TRBJ2-7; possible D gene TRBD1, 5 bases. Germline V gene lookup returns CDR1 SGHRS and CDR2 YFSETQ. The CDR3 is 13 amino acids. V shed 2 bases and J shed 3 bases, with 9 bases lying between them.

CDR3 nucleotides: TGTGCCAGCGACGGGGGCCCACCGGAGCAGTTCTTC. Residues: CASDGGPPEQFF. This chain uses TRBV6-2 or TRBV6-3 with TRBJ2-1, with D possibly being TRBD1 or TRBD2 (6 bases each). The CDR3 consists of 12 residues. The V end lost 8 bases, the J end lost 10 bases, and 15 bases lay between the germline ends. Germline values: CDR1 MNHEY, CDR2 SVGEGT.

V usage is TRBV28 and J usage is TRBJ2-3; TRBD2 aligns across 7 bases. V lost 3 bases and J lost 5; bases outside the gene matches: 5. From germline, CDR1 is MDHEN and CDR2 SYDVKM. This CDR3 has 14 amino acids. The CDR3 coding sequence is TGTGCCAGCAGTTTGGGGGGGGAGTTAGATACGCAGTATTTT. This gives the protein CASSLGGELDTQYF.

The chain couples TRBV7-9 to TRBJ1-1, with D perhaps matching TRBD1 (5 bases). The CDR3 loop spans 14 amino acids. Trimming cost V 4 bases and J 3 bases, with 12 bases left between them. Germline assignment: CDR1 SEHNR and CDR2 FQNEAQ (reference sequence). The CDR3 loop reads CASSSQGPYTEAFF. As DNA, the CDR3 is TGTGCCAGCAGCTCCCAGGGACCCTACACTGAAGCTTTCTTT. The full variable domain, completed using reference TRBV7-9 and TRBJ1-1, is DTGVSQNPRHKITKRGQNVTFRCDPISEHNRLYWYRQTLGQGPEFLTYFQNEAQLEKSRLLSDRFSAERPKGSFSTLEIQRTEQGDSAMYLCASSSQGPYTEAFFGQGTRLTVV.

The chain carries TRBV6-6 and TRBJ1-1, with D uncertain. CDR3 size: 11 residues. Germline CDR1 MNHNY, CDR2 SVGAGI (reference sequence). V was shortened by 7 bases and J by 5 bases, with 8 bases between the two germline ends. CDR3 in amino acids: CASIGGTEAFF. DNA of the CDR3: TGTGCCAGCATAGGTGGGACTGAAGCTTTCTTT.

This clonotype was seen more than once but under ten times. The CDR3 coding sequence is TGTGCCAGCAGCGGGACAGGACTCTATGGCTACACCTTC. Encoded protein: CASSGTGLYGYTF. The chain links TRBV12-3 or TRBV12-4 to TRBJ1-2, with 8 bases lining up with TRBD1. J was trimmed by 4 bases and V by 6 bases; bases with no gene match: 4. The CDR3 length is 13 residues.

The chain couples TRBV7-2 to TRBJ2-4, with TRBD1 matching 8 bases. The CDR3 loop spans 15 amino acids. Per germline, CDR1 SGHTA and CDR2 FQGNSA. V trimming: 5 bases; J trimming: 0 bases; junction bases outside the gene matches: 3. The CDR3 bases are TGTGCCAGCAGCGACAGGGGTGGAGCCAAAAACATTCAGTACTTC. It yields the protein CASSDRGGAKNIQYF. Based on the CDR3 plus reference TRBV7-2 and TRBJ2-4, the full variable domain is GAGVSQSPSNKVTEKGKDVELRCDPISGHTALYWYRQSLGQGLEFLIYFQGNSAPDKSGLPSDRFSAERTGGSVSTLTIQRTQQEDSAVYLCASSDRGGAKNIQYFGAGTRLSVL.